The rows below give T cell receptor beta chains drawn from one sample of a study of CXCR3-negative and CXCR3-positive naive CD8 T cells. TCRdb reprocessed the 5' RACE reads and stores each CDR3 protein as one record, lacking DNA. This sample's table has roughly 6,900 distinct CDR3 sequences. The sample was naive CXCR3- CD8+ T cells from blood. The receptors were sampled from a human donor in good health. Some clones in this sample may be carry-over from other donors' samples. The CDR3 runs from the conserved cysteine through the conserved F or W. The order of the fields is V gene, clone size, CDR3 length, J gene, CDR3 protein. The listing skips clone size in some rows; elsewhere it reads once, few, many or a size class.

TRBV29-1	medium-sized	12	TRBJ1-2	CSVTPGPYGYTF
TRBV28	medium-sized	14	TRBJ2-7	CASRVGAGVSEQYF
TRBV3-1	.	15	TRBJ1-1	CASSQSNPLGTEAFF
TRBV7-2	medium-sized	18	TRBJ2-2	CASSLGPLAVAGTGELFF
TRBV2	.	16	TRBJ2-7	CASSEGLAGGSYEQYF
TRBV7-3	.	13	TRBJ2-1	CASSPGLGNEQFF
TRBV27	medium-sized	14	TRBJ2-3	CASSFGGSTDTQYF
TRBV20-1	medium-sized	12	TRBJ1-1	CSAPQGDTEAFF
TRBV2	medium-sized	19	TRBJ2-3	CASSEGLAGGPGGTDTQYF
TRBV5-1	.	15	TRBJ2-7	CASILAAIGSYEQYF
TRBV19	.	12	TRBJ2-1	CASSIAWDEQFF
TRBV3-1	medium-sized	17	TRBJ2-2	CASSHGIWDTTTGELFF
TRBV28	.	14	TRBJ1-6	CASRSTAINSPLHF
TRBV5-1	medium-sized	14	TRBJ2-7	CASSSLAGAYDWYF
TRBV7-6	.	18	TRBJ1-2	CASSSPSGAGQANYGYTF
TRBV10-3	medium-sized	13	TRBJ2-1	CAIGGGDYNEQFF
TRBV28	.	14	TRBJ2-7	CASRPHSQTYEQYF
TRBV10-2	medium-sized	15	TRBJ2-1	CASSDGGSLVNEQFF
TRBV11-3	.	14	TRBJ1-6	CASRPGPMDSPLHF
TRBV20-1	.	12	TRBJ2-1	CSARDSGGEQFF
TRBV6-5	.	13	TRBJ2-5	CASSQGAEETQYF
TRBV4-2	medium-sized	18	TRBJ1-4	CASSQVPTGIATNEKLFF
TRBV6-5	.	15	TRBJ2-2	CASSPGLAGVWELFF
TRBV11-2	medium-sized	16	TRBJ2-1	CASSSGGASGYNEQFF
TRBV25-1	medium-sized	13	TRBJ2-1	CASSEGRYNEQFF